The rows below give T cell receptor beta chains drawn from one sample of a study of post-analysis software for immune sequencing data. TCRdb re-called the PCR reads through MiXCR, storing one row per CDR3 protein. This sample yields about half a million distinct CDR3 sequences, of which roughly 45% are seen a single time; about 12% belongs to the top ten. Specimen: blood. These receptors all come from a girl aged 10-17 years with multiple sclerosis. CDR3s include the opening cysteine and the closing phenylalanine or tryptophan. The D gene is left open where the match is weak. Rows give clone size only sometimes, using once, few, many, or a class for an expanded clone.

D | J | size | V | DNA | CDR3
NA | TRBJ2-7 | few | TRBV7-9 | TGTGCCAGCAGCTCAGGCACAAACAGCTACGAGCAGTACTTC | CASSSGTNSYEQYF
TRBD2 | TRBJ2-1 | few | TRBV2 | TGTGCCAGCACCTCCCGTCGGACTAGCGGGCTGAGCTCCTACAATGAGCAGTTCTTC | CASTSRRTSGLSSYNEQFF
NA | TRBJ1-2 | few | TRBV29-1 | TGCAGCGTTGCCCTGGGCGGCTACACCTTC | CSVALGGYTF
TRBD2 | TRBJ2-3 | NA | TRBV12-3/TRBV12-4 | TGTGCCAGCAGAGGACTAGCGGGAGAAATCACAGATACGCAGTATTTT | CASRGLAGEITDTQYF
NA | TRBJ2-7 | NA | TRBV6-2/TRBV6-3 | TGTGCCAGCAGTCCCGGGGGGCATGAGGCCTACGAGCAGTACTTC | CASSPGGHEAYEQYF
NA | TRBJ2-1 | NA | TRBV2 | TGTGCCAGCAGCGAGGGGTACTACAATGAGCAGTTCTTC | CASSEGYYNEQFF
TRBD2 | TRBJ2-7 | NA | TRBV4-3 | TGCGCCAGCAGCCAAGGGGCTAGCGGGGTCTACGAGCAGTACTTC | CASSQGASGVYEQYF
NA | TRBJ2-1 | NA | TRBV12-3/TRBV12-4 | TGTGCCAGCAGTTTAGCGTTGTTGGGTGGGAGCAATGAGCAGTTCTTC | CASSLALLGGSNEQFF
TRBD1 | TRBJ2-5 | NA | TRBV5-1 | TGCGCCAGCAGCTTCGTGACAGGGGAAGAGACCCAGTACTTC | CASSFVTGEETQYF
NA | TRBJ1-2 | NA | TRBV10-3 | TGTGCCATCAGTGGGCACGGGGATGGCTACACCTTC | CAISGHGDGYTF
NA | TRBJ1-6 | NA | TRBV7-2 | TGTGCCAGCAGCTTAGAAAGGGGTAACACTTCACCCCTCCACTTT | CASSLERGNTSPLHF
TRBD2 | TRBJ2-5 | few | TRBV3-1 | TGTGCCAGCAGCCAAGATACTAGCGGGAGAGGAGAGACCCAGTACTTC | CASSQDTSGRGETQYF
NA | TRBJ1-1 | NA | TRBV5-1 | TGCGCCAGCAGCTTGGCCAGTGGGGTGAACACTGAAGCTTTCTTT | CASSLASGVNTEAFF
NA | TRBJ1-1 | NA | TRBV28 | TGTGCCAGCAGTTGGACAGACCCATCCACTGAAGCTTTCTTT | CASSWTDPSTEAFF
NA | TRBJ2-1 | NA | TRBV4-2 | TGTGCCAGCAAACCCCGGGAATCCTACAATGAGCAGTTCTTC | CASKPRESYNEQFF
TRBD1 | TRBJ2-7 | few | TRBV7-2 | TGTGCCAGCAGTCAGGGGACAGGGGTTAGGTCCTACGAGCAGTACTTC | CASSQGTGVRSYEQYF
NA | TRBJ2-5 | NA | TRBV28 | TGTGCCAGCAGTTCCCCCACGGGATCAGAGACCCAGTACTTC | CASSSPTGSETQYF
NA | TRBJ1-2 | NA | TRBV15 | TGTGCCACCAGCAGAGATTTGTCGCTTGACTATGGCTACACCTTC | CATSRDLSLDYGYTF
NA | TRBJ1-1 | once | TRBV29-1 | TGCAGCGTTGAGGACAGGAACACTGAAGCTTTCTTT | CSVEDRNTEAFF
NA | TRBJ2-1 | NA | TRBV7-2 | TGTGCCAGCAGCGAGACCGACTCCTTGGATGAGCAGTTCTTC | CASSETDSLDEQFF
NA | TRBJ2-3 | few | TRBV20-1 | TGCAGTGCTAGAGATCTCGGTGATACGCAGTATTTT | CSARDLGDTQYF
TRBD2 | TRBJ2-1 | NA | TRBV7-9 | TGTGCCAGCAGCCTCGGGACTAGCGGAGAAATGCAGTTCTTC | CASSLGTSGEMQFF
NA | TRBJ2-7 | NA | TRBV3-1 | TGTGCCAGCAGCCAAATACGGAGCTACGAGCAGTACTTC | CASSQIRSYEQYF
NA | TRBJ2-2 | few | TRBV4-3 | TGCGCCAGCAGCCCCTATGGGAACACCGGGGAGCTGTTTTTT | CASSPYGNTGELFF
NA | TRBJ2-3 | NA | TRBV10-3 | TGTGCCATCAGTGAGTACCACGGACAAAGCACAGATACGCAGTATTTT | CAISEYHGQSTDTQYF
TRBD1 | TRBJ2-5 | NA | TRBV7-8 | TGTGCCAGCAGCTGGGGACAGGAACCACCTCAAGAGACCCAGTACTTC | CASSWGQEPPQETQYF
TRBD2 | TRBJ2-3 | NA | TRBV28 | TGTGCCAGCAGTTCAAAAACTAGCGGGAGGGCCTTGGTAGATACGCAGTATTTT | CASSSKTSGRALVDTQYF
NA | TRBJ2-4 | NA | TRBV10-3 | TGTGCCATGGGGGACTCAAACATTCAGTACTTC | CAMGDSNIQYF
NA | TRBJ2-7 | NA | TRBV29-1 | TGCAGCGTTGAAAAAGGCTACGAGCAGTACTTC | CSVEKGYEQYF
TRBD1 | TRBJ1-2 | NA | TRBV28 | TGTGCCAGCAGTTTGGCGGACAGGGTTCCTGATAACTATGGCTACACCTTC | CASSLADRVPDNYGYTF
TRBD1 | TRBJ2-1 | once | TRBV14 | TGTGCCAGCAGCCAACTGGGACAGTACAATGAGCAGTTCTTC | CASSQLGQYNEQFF
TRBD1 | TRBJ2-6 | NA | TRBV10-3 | TGTGCCATCAGTGGGAACAGGGGCTTTTCCTCTGGGGCCAACGTCCTGACTTTC | CAISGNRGFSSGANVLTF
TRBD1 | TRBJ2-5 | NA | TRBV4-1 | TGCGCCAGCAGCCTCACGGGACAGGGGGAAGAGACCCAGTACTTC | CASSLTGQGEETQYF
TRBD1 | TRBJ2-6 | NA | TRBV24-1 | TGTGCCACCAGTGACCCCGGGACAGGGACTTACGTCCTGACTTTC | CATSDPGTGTYVLTF
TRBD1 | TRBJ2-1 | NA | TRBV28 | TGTGCCAGCAGTTCCGACGACAGGGGCCATGAGCAGTTCTTC | CASSSDDRGHEQFF
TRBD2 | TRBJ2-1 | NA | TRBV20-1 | TGCAGTGCCGCCGGGACTAGCAATGAGCAGTTCTTC | CSAAGTSNEQFF
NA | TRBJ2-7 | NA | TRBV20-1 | TGCAGTGCTAGAGAGACTAGAAGGACCTACGAGCAGTACTTC | CSARETRRTYEQYF
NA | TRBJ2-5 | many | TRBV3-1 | TGTGCCAGCAGCCAAGAGACCCAGTACTTC | CASSQETQYF
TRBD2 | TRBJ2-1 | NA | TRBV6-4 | TGTGCCAGCAGTGAAAAACCGGGACTAGGACGGATGGGGTTCTTC | CASSEKPGLGRMGFF
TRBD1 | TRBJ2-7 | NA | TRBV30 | TGTGCCGGAGACAGGGCCACCTACGAGCAGTACTTC | CAGDRATYEQYF
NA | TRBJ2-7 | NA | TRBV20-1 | TGCAGTGCTACTACGCGGGACTCCTACGAGCAGTACTTC | CSATTRDSYEQYF
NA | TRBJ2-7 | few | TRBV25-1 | TGTGCCAGCAGGGACTACCAAGGATACGGGCAGTACTTC | CASRDYQGYGQYF
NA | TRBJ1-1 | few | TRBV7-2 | TGTGCCAGCAGCTTAGGACGCCGGAACACTGAAGCTTTCTTT | CASSLGRRNTEAFF
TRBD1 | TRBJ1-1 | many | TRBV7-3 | TGTGCCAGCAGCCAGGACAGGGACACTGAAGCTTTCTTT | CASSQDRDTEAFF